The entry that follows covers one T cell receptor (beta chain) sequence. What it binds is not known. The data stem from a study of cytomegalovirus exposure and HLA in healthy donors. The germline CDR1 and CDR2 sequences are LNHDA and SQIVND (reference sequence). Trimming removed 1 base from V and 4 bases from J, with 22 bases in between. This CDR3 comprises 18 residues. This PCR relied on a set of 60 Vbeta primers and 13 Jbeta primers. In the study's own analysis: Unique TCR beta chains totaled around 86 million in a later count, with around 12 million of them shared. Generated by immunoSEQ multiplex PCR, the TCRdb table keeps only in-frame clones and is missing some. That table supplies the V and J calls and clone size; D and trimming were determined from the DNA. The sample lists around 100,000 clones, more than 70% seen once, with around 3.9% in the top ten. Whole-study findings and limits: TCR beta V segments were, for the most part, productive about 87% or about 30% of the time in an earlier analysis. Later analysis demonstrated an association between a missense DCLRE1C variant and TCR beta V- and J-gene trimming.

The source material was PBMCs. The clonotype originates from a man aged 30 to 39 in good health and CMV-seronegative. V gene TRBV19 combines with J gene TRBJ1-1; D not resolved. DNA for the CDR3: TGTGCCAGTAGTATAGTGACCGGGGTCTGGACGTCGGGCACTGAAGCTTTCTTT. It is translated as CASSIVTGVWTSGTEAFF.